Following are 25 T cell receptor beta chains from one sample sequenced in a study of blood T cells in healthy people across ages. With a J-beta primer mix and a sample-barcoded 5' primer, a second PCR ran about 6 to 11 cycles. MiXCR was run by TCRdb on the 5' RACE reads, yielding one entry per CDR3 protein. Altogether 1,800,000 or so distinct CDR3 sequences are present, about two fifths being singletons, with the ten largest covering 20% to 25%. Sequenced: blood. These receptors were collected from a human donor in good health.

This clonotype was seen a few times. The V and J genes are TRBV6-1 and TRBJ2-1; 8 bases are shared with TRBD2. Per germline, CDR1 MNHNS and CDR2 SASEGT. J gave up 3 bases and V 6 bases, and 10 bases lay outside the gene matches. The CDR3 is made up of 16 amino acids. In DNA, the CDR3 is TGTGCCAGCAGGGGCCTCCGGGCGGGGGGCTACAATGAGCAGTTCTTC. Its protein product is CASRGLRAGGYNEQFF.

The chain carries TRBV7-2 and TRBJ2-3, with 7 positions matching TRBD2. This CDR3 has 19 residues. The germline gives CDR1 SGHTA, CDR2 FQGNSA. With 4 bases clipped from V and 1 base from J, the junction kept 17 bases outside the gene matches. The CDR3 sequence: CASSSRGVAASLGTDTQYF. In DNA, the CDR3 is TGTGCCAGCAGCTCTCGGGGGGTGGCAGCATCCCTGGGCACAGATACGCAGTATTTT.

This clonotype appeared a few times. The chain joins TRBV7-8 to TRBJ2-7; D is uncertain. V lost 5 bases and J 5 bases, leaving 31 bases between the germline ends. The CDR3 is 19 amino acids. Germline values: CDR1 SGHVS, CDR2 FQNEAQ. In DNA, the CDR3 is TGTGCCAGCAGCGGATACCCTTGGCAGCTGAATTTTGGGAATCACGAGCAGTACTTC. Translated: CASSGYPWQLNFGNHEQYF.

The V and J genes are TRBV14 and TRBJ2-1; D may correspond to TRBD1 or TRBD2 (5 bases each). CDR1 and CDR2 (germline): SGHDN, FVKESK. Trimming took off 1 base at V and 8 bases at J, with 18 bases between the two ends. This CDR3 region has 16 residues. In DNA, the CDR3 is TGTGCCAGCAGCCAAGTCCCGCTCGAGGGGTCGGATGAGCAGTTCTTC. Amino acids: CASSQVPLEGSDEQFF.

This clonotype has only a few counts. In nucleotides, the CDR3 is TGCAGTGCTAGAGAGCAACCTAGCACAGATACGCAGTATTTT. Translating gives CSAREQPSTDTQYF. The chain employs TRBV20-1 and TRBJ2-3; D uncertain. This CDR3 comprises 14 residues. Germline V gives CDR1 DFQATT, CDR2 SNEGSKA (reference sequence). The V gene lost 0 bases and the J gene lost 0 bases, with 7 bases spanning the gap.

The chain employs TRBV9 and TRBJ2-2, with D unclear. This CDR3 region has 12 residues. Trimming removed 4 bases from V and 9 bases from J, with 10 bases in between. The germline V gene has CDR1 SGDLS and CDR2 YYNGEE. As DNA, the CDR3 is TGTGCCAGCAGCTCACGGACCAGGGAGCTGTTTTTT. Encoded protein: CASSSRTRELFF.

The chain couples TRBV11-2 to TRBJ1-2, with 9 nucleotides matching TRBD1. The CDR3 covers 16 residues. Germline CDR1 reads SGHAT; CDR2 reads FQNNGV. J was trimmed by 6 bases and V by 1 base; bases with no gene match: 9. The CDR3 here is CASSLVGTGQLNGYTF. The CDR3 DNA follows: TGTGCCAGCAGCTTAGTCGGGACAGGGCAATTAAATGGCTACACCTTC. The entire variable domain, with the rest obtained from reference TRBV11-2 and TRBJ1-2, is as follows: EAGVAQSPRYKIIEKRQSVAFWCNPISGHATLYWYQQILGQGPKLLIQFQNNGVVDDSQLPKDRFSAERLKGVDSTLKIQPAKLEDSAVYLCASSLVGTGQLNGYTFGSGTRLTVV.

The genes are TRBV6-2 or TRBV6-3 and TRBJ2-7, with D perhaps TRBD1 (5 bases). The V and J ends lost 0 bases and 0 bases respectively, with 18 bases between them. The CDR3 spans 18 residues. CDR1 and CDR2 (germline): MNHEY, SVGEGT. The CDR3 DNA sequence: TGTGCCAGCAGTTACTCGATCCCCGCGACAGCGAGCTCCTACGAGCAGTACTTC. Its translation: CASSYSIPATASSYEQYF.

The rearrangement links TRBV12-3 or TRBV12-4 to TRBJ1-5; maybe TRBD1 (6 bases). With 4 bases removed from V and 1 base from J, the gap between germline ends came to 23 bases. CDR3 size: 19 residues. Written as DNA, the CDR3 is TGTGCCAGCAGTTACGACAGGTCGACACTCATTCAGAGCAATCAGCCCCAGCATTTT. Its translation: CASSYDRSTLIQSNQPQHF.

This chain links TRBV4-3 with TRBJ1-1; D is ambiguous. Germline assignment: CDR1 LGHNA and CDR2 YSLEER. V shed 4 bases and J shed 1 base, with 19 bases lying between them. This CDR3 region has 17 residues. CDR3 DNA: TGCGCCAGCAGCCGTACCTTGGGAGGGCAGTGGAACACTGAAGCTTTCTTT. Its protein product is CASSRTLGGQWNTEAFF.

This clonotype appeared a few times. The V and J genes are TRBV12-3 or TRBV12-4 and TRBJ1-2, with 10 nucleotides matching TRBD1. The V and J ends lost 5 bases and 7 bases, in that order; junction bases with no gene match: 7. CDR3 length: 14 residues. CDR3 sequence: CASSPTGTGAGYTF. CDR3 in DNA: TGTGCCAGCAGTCCTACCGGGACAGGGGCTGGCTACACCTTC.

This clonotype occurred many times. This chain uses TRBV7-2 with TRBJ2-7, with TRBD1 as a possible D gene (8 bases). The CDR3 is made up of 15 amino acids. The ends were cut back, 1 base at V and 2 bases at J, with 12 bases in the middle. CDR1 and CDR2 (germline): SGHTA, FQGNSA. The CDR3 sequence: CASSLVTGGAYEQYF. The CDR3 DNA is TGTGCCAGCAGCTTAGTCACAGGGGGGGCCTACGAGCAGTACTTC.

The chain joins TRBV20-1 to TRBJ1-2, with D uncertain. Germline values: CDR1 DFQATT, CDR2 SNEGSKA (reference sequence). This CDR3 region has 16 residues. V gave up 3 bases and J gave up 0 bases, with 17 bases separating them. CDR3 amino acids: CSASFSFWEPNYGYTF. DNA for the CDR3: TGCAGTGCTAGTTTCTCTTTCTGGGAGCCTAACTATGGCTACACCTTC.

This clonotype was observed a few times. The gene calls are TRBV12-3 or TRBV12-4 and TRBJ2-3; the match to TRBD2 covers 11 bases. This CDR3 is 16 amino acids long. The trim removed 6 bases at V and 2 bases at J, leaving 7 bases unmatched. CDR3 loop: CASRHTSGGATDTQYF. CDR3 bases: TGTGCCAGCAGACACACTAGCGGGGGAGCCACAGATACGCAGTATTTT.

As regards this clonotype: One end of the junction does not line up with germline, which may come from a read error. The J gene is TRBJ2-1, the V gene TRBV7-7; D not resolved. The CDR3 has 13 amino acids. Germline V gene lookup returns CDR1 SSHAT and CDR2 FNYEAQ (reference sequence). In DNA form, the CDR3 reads TGTGCCTGCAGCTCGAGCAGCTACAATGAGCAGTTCTTC. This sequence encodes CACSSSSYNEQFF.

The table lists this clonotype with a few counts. DNA for the CDR3: TGTGCCAGCAGCTTAGGCCTGATCGGGAAGACAGGTCAGGGGGACTATGGCTACACCTTC. Amino acid sequence: CASSLGLIGKTGQGDYGYTF. The chain uses TRBV7-7 and TRBJ1-2; 7 nucleotides line up with TRBD1. The CDR3 totals 20 residues. The trim removed 1 base at V and 3 bases at J, leaving 20 bases unmatched. Germline V gene sequence: CDR1 SSHAT, CDR2 FNYEAQ (reference sequence).

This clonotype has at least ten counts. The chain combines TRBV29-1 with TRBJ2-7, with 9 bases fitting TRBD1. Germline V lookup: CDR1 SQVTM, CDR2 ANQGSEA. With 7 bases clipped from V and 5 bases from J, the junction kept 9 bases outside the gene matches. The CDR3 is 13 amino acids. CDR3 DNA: TGCAGCGCCCTCCGGGACAGGGACCACGAGCAGTACTTC. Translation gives CSALRDRDHEQYF.

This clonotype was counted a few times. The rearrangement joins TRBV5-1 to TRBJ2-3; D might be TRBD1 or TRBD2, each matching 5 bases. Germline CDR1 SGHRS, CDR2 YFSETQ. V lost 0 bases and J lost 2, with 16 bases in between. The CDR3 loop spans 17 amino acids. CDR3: CASSLAAGTGLTDTQYF. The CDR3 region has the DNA TGCGCCAGCAGCTTGGCCGCGGGTACAGGCCTCACAGATACGCAGTATTTT. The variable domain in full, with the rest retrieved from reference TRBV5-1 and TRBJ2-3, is KAGVTQTPRYLIKTRGQQVTLSCSPISGHRSVSWYQQTPGQGLQFLFEYFSETQRNKGNFPGRFSGRQFSNSRSEMNVSTLELGDSALYLCASSLAAGTGLTDTQYFGPGTRLTVL.

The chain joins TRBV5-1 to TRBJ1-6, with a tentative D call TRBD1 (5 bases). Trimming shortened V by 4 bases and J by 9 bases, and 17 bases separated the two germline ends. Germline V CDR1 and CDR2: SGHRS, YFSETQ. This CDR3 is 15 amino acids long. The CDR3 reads CASSVTGTHVSPLHF. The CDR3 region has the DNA TGCGCCAGCAGCGTAACCGGGACCCACGTTTCACCCCTCCACTTT. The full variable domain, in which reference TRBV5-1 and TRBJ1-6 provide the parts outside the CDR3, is KAGVTQTPRYLIKTRGQQVTLSCSPISGHRSVSWYQQTPGQGLQFLFEYFSETQRNKGNFPGRFSGRQFSNSRSEMNVSTLELGDSALYLCASSVTGTHVSPLHFGNGTRLTVT.

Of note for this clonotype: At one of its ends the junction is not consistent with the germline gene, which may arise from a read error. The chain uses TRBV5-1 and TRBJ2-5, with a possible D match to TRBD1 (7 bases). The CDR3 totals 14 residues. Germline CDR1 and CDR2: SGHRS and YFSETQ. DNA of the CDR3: TGTGCCAGCAGCGCGGGACAGATCCAAGAGACCCAGTACTTC. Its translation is CASSAGQIQETQYF. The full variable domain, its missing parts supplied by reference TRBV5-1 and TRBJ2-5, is KAGVTQTPRYLIKTRGQQVTLSCSPISGHRSVSWYQQTPGQGLQFLFEYFSETQRNKGNFPGRFSGRQFSNSRSEMNVSTLELGDSALYLCASSAGQIQETQYFGPGTRLLVL.

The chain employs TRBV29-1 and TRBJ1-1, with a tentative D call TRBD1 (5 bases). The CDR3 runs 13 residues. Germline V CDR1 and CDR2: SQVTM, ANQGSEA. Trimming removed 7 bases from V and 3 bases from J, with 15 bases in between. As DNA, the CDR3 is TGCAGCGCCCAGGGCCAGGGCTACACTGAAGCTTTCTTT. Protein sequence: CSAQGQGYTEAFF.

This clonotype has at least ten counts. The CDR3 region is CSVPGHPGGNEQFF. For the CDR3, the DNA is TGCAGCGTTCCGGGACACCCAGGGGGCAATGAGCAGTTCTTC. V gene TRBV29-1 combines with J gene TRBJ2-1; 7 bases map to TRBD1. Germline values: CDR1 SQVTM, CDR2 ANQGSEA. The CDR3 has 14 residues. V shed 5 bases and J 6 bases; nucleotides not matched to a gene: 10.

CDR3: CASSSQGSGTKEQYF. CDR3 coding DNA: TGTGCCAGCAGCTCACAGGGGAGTGGGACTAAGGAGCAGTACTTC. The chain joins TRBV12-3 or TRBV12-4 to TRBJ2-5, with D possibly being TRBD1 or TRBD2 (7 bases each). The CDR3 extends over 15 amino acids. V gave up 6 bases and J gave up 11 bases, with 25 bases separating them.

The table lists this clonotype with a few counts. CDR3 loop: CSATGGASEAFF. The CDR3 bases are TGCAGCGCCACGGGGGGGGCTTCTGAAGCTTTCTTT. The chain is built from TRBV29-1 and TRBJ1-1; maybe TRBD1 (6 bases). This CDR3 region has 12 residues. Trimming cost V 7 bases and J 6 bases, with 15 bases left between them. Germline assignment: CDR1 SQVTM and CDR2 ANQGSEA. Based on the CDR3 plus reference TRBV29-1 and TRBJ1-1, the full variable domain is SAVISQKPSRDICQRGTSLTIQCQVDSQVTMMFWYRQQPGQSLTLIATANQGSEATYESGFVIDKFPISRPNLTFSTLTVSNMSPEDSSIYLCSATGGASEAFFGQGTRLTVV.

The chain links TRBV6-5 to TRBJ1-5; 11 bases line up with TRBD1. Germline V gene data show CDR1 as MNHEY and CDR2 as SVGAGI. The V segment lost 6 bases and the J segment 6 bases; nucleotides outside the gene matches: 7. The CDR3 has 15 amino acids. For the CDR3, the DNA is TGTGCCAGCAGCCGGGGACAGGGGGTGGGTCAGCCCCAGCATTTT. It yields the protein CASSRGQGVGQPQHF.